Below, 14 T cell receptor beta chains from the same sample are listed, as sequenced in a study of CD8 T cells in Susac syndrome. Random hexamers were used to reverse transcribe an amount of about 0.45 to 1 ug RNA. TCRdb re-called the immunoSEQ multiplex PCR reads through MiXCR, storing one row per CDR3 protein. Here the sample spans about 240,000 distinct CDR3 sequences, almost 97% being singletons. The sample was CD4+ T cells from PBMCs. These TCRs come from a human donor with Susac syndrome.

The J gene is TRBJ2-3, the V gene TRBV5-1; TRBD2 aligns across 7 bases. CDR1 and CDR2 (germline): SGHRS, YFSETQ. With 0 bases clipped from V and 0 bases from J, the junction kept 7 bases outside the gene matches. This CDR3 contains 17 residues. The CDR3 DNA is TGCGCCAGCAGCTTGGTGGCTAGCGGATCTAGCACAGATACGCAGTATTTT. It is translated as CASSLVASGSSTDTQYF.

The CDR3 nucleotides are TGTGCTAGTGGTTTAAACAATCAGCCCCAGCATTTT. It specifies CASGLNNQPQHF. The V and J genes are TRBV12-5 and TRBJ1-5; D not resolved. The length of the CDR3 is 12 residues. Trimming took off 3 bases at V and 3 bases at J, with 3 bases between the two ends. Germline V gene data show CDR1 as LGHNT and CDR2 as FRNRAP.

The chain has TRBV11-2 and TRBJ2-5; 8 positions agree with TRBD2. The CDR3 has 17 residues. Germline V gene lookup returns CDR1 SGHAT and CDR2 FQNNGV. Trimming at V came to 1 base and at J to 1 base, leaving 8 bases not matched to a gene. CDR3 sequence: CASSLGTLAGSQETQYF. CDR3 coding DNA: TGTGCCAGCAGCTTAGGCACGCTAGCGGGCAGCCAAGAGACCCAGTACTTC. The whole variable domain, remainder taken from reference TRBV11-2 and TRBJ2-5, is EAGVAQSPRYKIIEKRQSVAFWCNPISGHATLYWYQQILGQGPKLLIQFQNNGVVDDSQLPKDRFSAERLKGVDSTLKIQPAKLEDSAVYLCASSLGTLAGSQETQYFGPGTRLLVL.

The chain carries TRBV19 and TRBJ2-1; D not certain. V gave up 4 bases and J gave up 3 bases, with 13 bases separating them. CDR3 length: 15 amino acids. The germline gives CDR1 LNHDA, CDR2 SQIVND (reference sequence). The CDR3 coding sequence is TGTGCCAGTAGTACGCCGGCTACGGTCTACAATGAGCAGTTCTTC. Residues: CASSTPATVYNEQFF.

The chain is built from TRBV29-1 and TRBJ1-1; TRBD1 aligns across 7 bases. CDR1 and CDR2 from the germline V gene are SQVTM and ANQGSEA. CDR3 length: 13 residues. Trimming cost V 5 bases and J 1 base; bases outside gene matches: 4. The CDR3 nucleotides read TGCAGCGTTCAAACAGGGGCGAACACTGAAGCTTTCTTT. Protein sequence: CSVQTGANTEAFF.

The rearrangement joins TRBV20-1 to TRBJ2-1; D possibly corresponds to TRBD1 (5 bases). Trimming took 3 bases from V and 3 from J, leaving 12 bases between them. Germline-derived CDR1 and CDR2 are DFQATT and SNEGSKA (reference sequence). The CDR3 totals 14 residues. CDR3 DNA: TGCAGTGCTAGGGGGCCAGGAGTCTACAATGAGCAGTTCTTC. Its protein product is CSARGPGVYNEQFF.

The chain has TRBV5-1 and TRBJ2-1, with 9 nucleotides matching TRBD2. Unmatched junction bases numbered 7, after V lost 2 bases and J lost 7 bases. The CDR3 extends over 15 amino acids. In germline, CDR1 is SGHRS, CDR2 YFSETQ. CDR3 sequence: CASSLVVAGENEQFF. The DNA for the CDR3 is TGCGCCAGCAGCTTAGTCGTAGCGGGAGAAAATGAGCAGTTCTTC.

This chain joins TRBV20-1 and TRBJ1-1, with 7 bases lining up with TRBD1. After removal of 5 bases from V and 2 bases from J, the junction contained 8 bases not matched to a gene. The CDR3 extends over 14 amino acids. Germline loops: CDR1 DFQATT, CDR2 SNEGSKA (reference sequence). The CDR3 nucleotides read TGCAGTGCTCATGGGACAGCCCTTAACACTGAAGCTTTCTTT. Translated: CSAHGTALNTEAFF.

The V gene is TRBV19, the J gene TRBJ2-4, with a weak D call TRBD2 (5 bases). Trimming cost V 6 bases and J 3 bases, with 9 bases left between them. Germline V gene lookup returns CDR1 LNHDA and CDR2 SQIVND (reference sequence). The CDR3 length is 13 residues. CDR3 sequence: CASRRADKNIQYF. In DNA, the CDR3 is TGTGCCAGTAGGAGGGCCGACAAAAACATTCAGTACTTC.

This sequence joins TRBV6-6 and TRBJ1-2; a possible D gene is TRBD1 (6 bases). The CDR3 sequence is 15 residues long. Germline V gene sequence: CDR1 MNHNY, CDR2 SVGAGI (reference sequence). V was clipped by 9 bases and J by 3 bases, with 20 bases between them. The chain's CDR3 is CASIPSGGADYGYTF. The CDR3 coding sequence is TGTGCCAGTATCCCTTCGGGGGGCGCGGACTATGGCTACACCTTC.

CDR3 sequence (DNA): TGTGCCTGGAGTGTACATGGGGGCACTGAAGCTTTCTTT. Protein product: CAWSVHGGTEAFF. The V gene is TRBV30, the J gene TRBJ1-1, with a possible D match to TRBD1 (5 bases). V shed 0 bases and J shed 4 bases, with 9 bases lying between them. The CDR3 spans 13 residues. From germline, CDR1 is GTSNPN and CDR2 SVGIG (reference sequence).

The chain combines TRBV18 with TRBJ2-7; 9 positions agree with TRBD1. The CDR3 is 16 amino acids. Germline loops: CDR1 KGHSH, CDR2 LQKENI. Trimming at V came to 0 bases and at J to 5 bases, leaving 8 bases not matched to a gene. CDR3 amino acids: CASSPPVGQGTHEQYF. CDR3 in DNA: TGTGCCAGCTCACCACCGGTAGGACAGGGGACCCACGAGCAGTACTTC.

The chain carries TRBV29-1 and TRBJ2-2, with 7 bases aligning to TRBD1. Looked up from germline, CDR1 is SQVTM and CDR2 is ANQGSEA. The CDR3 sequence is 15 residues long. After removal of 4 bases from V and 3 bases from J, the junction contained 8 bases not matched to a gene. The CDR3 here is CSVATGQDYTGELFF. The DNA for the CDR3 is TGCAGCGTTGCCACCGGACAGGACTACACCGGGGAGCTGTTTTTT.

This chain uses TRBV6-6 with TRBJ1-1; no clear D gene. V was trimmed by 6 bases and J by 1 base, leaving 12 bases between them. Germline CDR1 and CDR2: MNHNY and SVGAGI (reference sequence). The CDR3 consists of 14 residues. Here the CDR3 reads CASSFPHENTEAFF. CDR3 nucleotides: TGTGCCAGCAGCTTTCCTCACGAGAACACTGAAGCTTTCTTT.